The 15 T cell receptor beta chains below come from one sample, sequenced in a study of shared T cell receptors in the human thymus. This table comes from immunoSEQ multiplex PCR, and its TCRdb copy is limited to in-frame clones, with some not included. The data contain about 660,000 clones, 85% to 90% of them singletons. In addition, the sample was reused for a study of human thymus T cells.

The sample consisted of thymocytes. The receptors shown here come from a boy under two years old with a congenital heart defect.

This chain uses TRBV2 with TRBJ2-5; 7 bases line up with TRBD2. Looked up from germline, CDR1 is SNHLY and CDR2 is FYNNEI. J lost 2 bases, V lost 7 bases, and 4 bases had no gene match. This CDR3 is 13 amino acids long. The CDR3 nucleotides read TGTGCCAGCATTGCTAGCGGACAAGAGACCCAGTACTTC. Protein sequence: CASIASGQETQYF.

The rearrangement links TRBV6-1 to TRBJ2-1; 10 positions match TRBD2. The junction had 10 bases not matched to a gene; V was cut back by 1 base and J by 1 base. The CDR3 spans 19 residues. Germline CDR1 MNHNS, CDR2 SASEGT. The CDR3 nucleotides read TGTGCCAGCAGTGAAGGACCCTTTTTAGCGGGAGGTTCCTACAATGAGCAGTTCTTC. Amino acid sequence: CASSEGPFLAGGSYNEQFF.

The chain employs TRBV30 and TRBJ2-7; no clear D. Germline CDR1 is GTSNPN and CDR2 is SVGIG (reference sequence). V lost 3 bases and J lost 5, with 23 bases in between. The CDR3 contains 16 residues. CDR3 in DNA: TGTGCCTGGAGCTACCCGTGGCCGCGCGAAGAGGACGAGCAGTACTTC. Amino acid sequence: CAWSYPWPREEDEQYF.

This chain links TRBV14 with TRBJ2-1, with TRBD2 matching 8 bases. The trim removed 4 bases at V and 5 bases at J, leaving 10 bases unmatched. This CDR3 region has 16 residues. Germline-derived CDR1 and CDR2 are SGHDN and FVKESK. CDR3 sequence: CASSLLGGEKHNEQFF. CDR3 nucleotide sequence: TGTGCCAGCAGCCTCCTCGGGGGGGAGAAACACAATGAGCAGTTCTTC. The full variable domain, rest sourced from reference TRBV14 and TRBJ2-1, is EAGVTQFPSHSVIEKGQTVTLRCDPISGHDNLYWYRRVMGKEIKFLLHFVKESKQDESGMPNNRFLAERTGGTYSTLKVQPAELEDSGVYFCASSLLGGEKHNEQFFGPGTRLTVL.

The V call is TRBV27, the J call TRBJ2-4; TRBD2 matches 8 bases. The CDR3 loop spans 14 amino acids. Germline CDR1 is MNHEY and CDR2 is SMNVEV (reference sequence). V shed 5 bases and J 3 bases; nucleotides not matched to a gene: 3. The CDR3 sequence: CASSPRGGKNIQYF. Here the CDR3 DNA reads TGTGCCAGCAGTCCCCGGGGGGGCAAAAACATTCAGTACTTC.

The J gene is TRBJ2-7, the V gene TRBV7-2, with 9 bases matching TRBD2. Germline lookup yields CDR1 SGHTA and CDR2 FQGNSA. The CDR3 loop spans 15 amino acids. V was clipped by 1 base and J by 1 base; unmatched bases: 2. CDR3 bases: TGTGCCAGCAGCTTAGTGGCGGGAGGGTCCTACGAGCAGTACTTC. It encodes CASSLVAGGSYEQYF. The variable domain in full, with the rest retrieved from reference TRBV7-2 and TRBJ2-7, is GAGVSQSPSNKVTEKGKDVELRCDPISGHTALYWYRQSLGQGLEFLIYFQGNSAPDKSGLPSDRFSAERTGGSVSTLTIQRTQQEDSAVYLCASSLVAGGSYEQYFGPGTRLTVT.

The gene calls are TRBV2 and TRBJ1-3, with unresolved D. The length of the CDR3 is 19 residues. V was clipped by 1 base and J by 10 bases, with 29 bases between them. Germline-derived CDR1 and CDR2 are SNHLY and FYNNEI. CDR3 nucleotide sequence: TGTGCCAGCAGTGAAGGGATTGAGGAGGACCGCTTCTCGGGGAAGACCATATATTTT. Residues: CASSEGIEEDRFSGKTIYF. The entire variable domain, with the rest obtained from reference TRBV2 and TRBJ1-3, is as follows: EPEVTQTPSHQVTQMGQEVILRCVPISNHLYFYWYRQILGQKVEFLVSFYNNEISEKSEIFDDQFSVERPDGSNFTLKIRSTKLEDSAMYFCASSEGIEEDRFSGKTIYFGEGSWLTVV.

This CDR3 is CASSQGAPPRTGWETQYF. Here the CDR3 DNA reads TGCGCCAGCAGCCAAGGAGCGCCACCGCGGACAGGGTGGGAGACCCAGTACTTC. The chain couples TRBV4-3 to TRBJ2-5; 8 bases are a match to TRBD1. The CDR3 runs 18 residues. Per the germline V gene, CDR1 is LGHNA and CDR2 is YSLEER. The trim removed 1 base at V and 5 bases at J, leaving 15 bases unmatched.

This chain joins TRBV27 and TRBJ2-7, with 9 nucleotides matching TRBD2. CDR3 length: 14 amino acids. Germline CDR1 MNHEY, CDR2 SMNVEV (reference sequence). The trim removed 1 base at V and 4 bases at J, leaving 2 bases unmatched. The CDR3 nucleotides are TGTGCCAGCAGTTTATGCGGGGGGGGGTACGAGCAGTACTTC. Amino acids: CASSLCGGGYEQYF.

The chain links TRBV6-5 to TRBJ2-1; D is perhaps TRBD1 (5 bases). The CDR3 covers 15 residues. The germline V gene has CDR1 MNHEY and CDR2 SVGAGI. Between the trimmed V and J ends, which lost 6 bases and 0 bases, there was a span of 12 bases. The CDR3 bases are TGTGCCAGCAGGGAGCGACAGAGCTCCTACAATGAGCAGTTCTTC. Protein: CASRERQSSYNEQFF.

The chain joins TRBV5-3 to TRBJ2-3, with TRBD2 matching 15 bases. TRBV5-3 carries the ORF label, with uncertain function. CDR3 length: 17 amino acids. The junction had 3 bases not matched to a gene; V was cut back by 2 bases and J by 2 bases. The CDR3, as DNA: TGTGCCAGAAGCTTAGGGACTAGCGGGAGGCCCACAGATACGCAGTATTTT. Translation: CARSLGTSGRPTDTQYF.

The chain links TRBV6-1 to TRBJ2-7; 7 bases map to TRBD1. CDR1 is MNHNS and CDR2 is SASEGT in the germline V gene. The CDR3 runs 13 residues. J lost 3 bases, V lost 3 bases, and 2 bases had no gene match. The CDR3 sequence is CASSDRGFYEQYF. In DNA, the CDR3 is TGTGCCAGCAGTGACAGGGGGTTCTACGAGCAGTACTTC.

This clone was seen a single time. The chain carries TRBV10-1 and TRBJ1-3; 7 bases agree with TRBD1. Losses at the gene ends were 5 bases for V and 0 bases for J; bases not matched to a gene: 7. The CDR3 spans 16 residues. CDR1 and CDR2 (germline): WNHNN, SYGVQD (reference sequence). The CDR3 is CASSPDREHSGNTIYF. CDR3 DNA: TGCGCCAGCAGTCCCGACAGGGAACACTCTGGAAACACCATATATTTT.

This rearrangement joins TRBV11-2 to TRBJ2-3, with TRBD2 matching 10 bases. CDR3 length: 16 residues. From germline, CDR1 is SGHAT and CDR2 FQNNGV. V lost 3 bases, J lost 2 bases, and 5 bases stayed unmatched. CDR3 coding DNA: TGTGCCAGCAGCTTGCGGACTAGCGGCACCACAGATACGCAGTATTTT. Translating it yields CASSLRTSGTTDTQYF.

V and J are TRBV5-1 and TRBJ2-7, with D perhaps matching TRBD1 (5 bases). V lost 4 bases to trimming and J lost 3 bases, with 14 bases between them. CDR1 is SGHRS, CDR2 YFSETQ, per germline. This CDR3 has 14 residues. The DNA for the CDR3 is TGCGCCAGCAGCCTACCGACGACAGACTACGAGCAGTACTTC. Amino acids: CASSLPTTDYEQYF.